This TCR beta chain was observed in a study of blood T cell repertoires in COVID-19 (dated by TCRdb to about 2020). At the level of the whole study: The collaborator samples originated in the United States, Italy and Spain and spanned the acute and convalescent phases of COVID-19. Where available, HLA class I and class II types were taken from metadata supplied by the sample provider and were not determined by assay-based typing. The samples were drawn from the first 160 participants of the ongoing ImmuneRACE study and from about 1,200 subjects provided by 6 global collaborators. The sample metadata nearly always contained a de-identified subject ID, COVID-19 status, age in years and sex. The repertoires were released in a freely available public database intended as a resource for research on the immune response to SARS-CoV-2. The prospective study material was composed of cDNA or gDNA derived from T cells, B-cell-depleted T cells, or PBMCs. Subjects who had been exposed to COVID-19, were actively infected with it, or had recovered from it provided the deeply sampled blood TCRbeta repertoires that made up the dataset. What the study reported, not specific to this receptor: Clinical and demographic metadata were provided uncurated, with the amount varying by source and participant.

Comments on this clone: Its binding antigen is unknown. Per-nucleotide qualities are absent, and no much larger clonotype sits a single base away. The same CDR3 can be traced to other DNA sequences in this sample.

Ends trimmed: V by 6 bases, J by 5 bases; bases unmatched to a gene: 5. In the germline V gene (reference sequence), CDR1 corresponds to MNHEY and CDR2 to SMNVEV. The CDR3 goes from the cysteine to the phenylalanine over 15 residues. The CDR3 DNA has 45 bases and is translated from base 1. TCRbeta CDR3 regions were amplified from genomic DNA by means of the immunoSEQ Assay, a bias-controlled multiplex PCR. On the study's bioinformatics: Within the assay, amplification of reference gene primers was used to estimate how many nucleated cells each sample contained. To quantify the absolute abundance of each unique TCRbeta CDR3 rearrangement, sequence reads were collapsed and filtered. For each sample, productive Simpson clonality was calculated as the square root of Simpson's diversity index across productive rearrangements. TCRdb holds this immuneACCESS table with in-frame rearrangements only. Some clones are missing; in checked studies, unresolved V genes explain under half, and the rest has no known cause. That table furnishes V, J and clone size, whereas the DNA furnished D and trimming. Across this sample there are approximately 150,000 clones, with 88% seen only once. Clones ranked in the top ten supply over 2% of the sample.

At one collaborating source in Seattle, patients were enrolled during active infection and were followed longitudinally through the course of disease. Whole blood was collected in K2EDTA tubes by collaborating institutions according to the institutions' own protocols. For TCRbeta analysis, collaborators shipped samples in one of three forms: frozen whole blood, isolated PBMCs, or DNA extracted from either of those sample types. The chain was built from TRBV27 and TRBJ1-5; the junction holds 12 bases that match TRBD1. This sequence originates from a human donor with COVID-19, enrolled during active disease. The donor label of this sample is uncertain. The sample consisted of peripheral blood. The bases read TGTGCCAGCAGCCTGGGACAGGGGGCTGATCAGCCCCAGCATTTT. This yields the protein CASSLGQGADQPQHF.